A single sample is the source of the 30 T cell receptor beta chains below, sequenced in a study of T-cell reconstitution after alpha-beta-depleted transplantation in children. Study-level points and caveats: It was newly produced T cells that mostly accounted for T-cell counts and diversity one year after transplant.

Their cognate antigens are unknown. Molecular barcoding with unique molecular identifiers was used for the TCRbeta library. In TCRdb, the PCR reads were re-called with MiXCR into one record per CDR3 protein. This sample yields about 300,000 distinct CDR3 sequences, of which almost 8% are seen a single time; about 9.1% belongs to the top ten. The input for sequencing was peripheral blood, taken 360 days after TCRalphabeta/CD19-depleted stem cell transplant. The receptor set was obtained from a female patient aged 2-9 years who had a stem cell transplant for Fanconi anemia, so the T cells may come from the graft donor.

This clonotype was seen repeatedly, ten times or more. The chain uses TRBV28 and TRBJ1-2, with a weak D call TRBD1 (6 bases). The V gene lost 5 bases and the J gene lost 3 bases, with 19 bases spanning the gap. From germline, CDR1 is MDHEN and CDR2 SYDVKM. The CDR3 loop spans 16 amino acids. CDR3 nucleotides: TGTGCCAGCAGTCCTACGACAGGTTCAGCCCACTATGGCTACACCTTC. It specifies CASSPTTGSAHYGYTF.

On this clonotype itself: A much bigger clone sits one base away, suggesting this may be a read error. The CDR3 nucleotides read TGTGCCAGCAGCCCTTCTGCGTCAGCAATATCAAAAAACATTCAGTGCTTC. Translation: CASSPSASAISKNIQCF. This chain connects TRBV28 to TRBJ2-4, with D uncertain. This CDR3 comprises 17 residues. Germline-derived CDR1 and CDR2 are MDHEN and SYDVKM.

This clonotype was counted at least ten times. The chain links TRBV29-1 to TRBJ2-5, with 9 bases lining up with TRBD1. Per germline, CDR1 SQVTM and CDR2 ANQGSEA. The CDR3 contains 14 residues. The ends lost 7 bases at V and 5 bases at J; junction bases unmatched: 11. The CDR3 nucleotides are TGCAGCGCCGGCCCGGGACAGGGTTGGGAGACCCAGTACTTC. Translation gives CSAGPGQGWETQYF.

There are many counts of this clonotype. The chain recombines TRBV2 with TRBJ2-7; D gene uncertain. The germline V gene encodes CDR1 SNHLY and CDR2 FYNNEI. This CDR3 is built from 11 residues. Deletions cut 5 bases from V and 6 bases from J, with 8 bases between. CDR3 sequence reads: CASSQGREQYF. CDR3 nucleotide sequence: TGTGCCAGCAGTCAAGGGCGCGAGCAGTACTTC.

On this clonotype itself: It may be a read error: a sequence one base away is much more abundant. V usage is TRBV6-2 or TRBV6-3 and J usage is TRBJ2-7, with D possibly TRBD1 on 7 matching bases. The CDR3 extends over 13 amino acids. In germline, CDR1 is MNHEY, CDR2 SVGEGT. The CDR3 is CANSRLDRVRQYF. The CDR3 DNA reads as TGTGCCAACAGTCGACTAGACAGGGTTCGGCAGTACTTC.

This clonotype was detected many times. One junction end does not reproduce the germline sequence, and a read error may be involved. The V gene is TRBV20-1, the J gene TRBJ1-1; TRBD1 agrees at 7 bases. The CDR3 runs to 14 residues. Germline lookup yields CDR1 DFQATT and CDR2 SNEGSKA (reference sequence). This CDR3 reads CSVREGTANTEAFF. CDR3 sequence (DNA): TGCAGTGTTAGAGAGGGGACAGCCAACACTGAAGCTTTCTTT.

This clonotype was observed a few times. The chain carries TRBV28 and TRBJ2-7; D ambiguous. Germline V CDR1 and CDR2: MDHEN, SYDVKM. V was cut by 5 bases and J by 2 bases, with 4 bases left in between. This CDR3 is built from 11 residues. CDR3 amino acids: CASSPTYEQYV. The CDR3 DNA sequence: TGTGCCAGCAGTCCCACCTACGAGCAGTACGTC.

This clonotype was detected only a few times. V and J are TRBV19 and TRBJ2-7, with TRBD1 matching over 7 bases. The CDR3 extends over 15 amino acids. Germline V gives CDR1 LNHDA, CDR2 SQIVND (reference sequence). The trim removed 5 bases at V and 1 base at J, leaving 8 bases unmatched. The CDR3 sequence is CASSPIGTASYEQYF. DNA for the CDR3: TGTGCCAGTAGTCCGATCGGGACAGCATCCTACGAGCAGTACTTC.

The chain uses TRBV4-1 and TRBJ1-1; 7 nucleotides align to TRBD1. V dropped 1 base and J dropped 11; count of bases not matched to a gene: 10. CDR3 length: 14 amino acids. The germline V gene has CDR1 MGHRA and CDR2 YSYEKL. The CDR3 sequence: CASSQGDRVDLAFF. CDR3 nucleotide sequence: TGCGCCAGCAGCCAAGGAGACAGGGTAGATTTGGCTTTCTTT.

As for this clonotype: This may stem from a read error, because a much larger clone lies one nucleotide away. The chain uses TRBV27 and TRBJ2-5; tentatively, D is TRBD1 (5 bases). CDR1 is MNHEY and CDR2 is SMNVEV in the germline V gene (reference sequence). The V and J ends lost 2 bases and 7 bases respectively, with 14 bases between them. CDR3 size: 14 residues. The CDR3 sequence is CASSLRAGIVTQYF. The CDR3 DNA sequence: TGTGCCAGCAGTTTAAGGGCAGGGATCGTGACCCAGTACTTC.

In its sample, this clonotype was seen many times. The chain joins TRBV6-5 to TRBJ1-2; the D gene is possibly TRBD1 (5 bases). Trimming pared 6 bases from V and 4 bases from J, leaving 18 bases between. The length of the CDR3 is 15 residues. The germline V gene encodes CDR1 MNHEY and CDR2 SVGAGI. The CDR3 here is CASSLNAGPGYGYTF. The CDR3 nucleotides are TGTGCCAGCAGCCTCAATGCAGGGCCCGGCTATGGCTACACCTTC.

The gene calls are TRBV9 and TRBJ2-1; 9 nucleotides match TRBD2. The CDR3 contains 15 residues. The junction had 8 bases not matched to a gene; V was cut back by 2 bases and J by 8 bases. Looked up from germline, CDR1 is SGDLS and CDR2 is YYNGEE. The CDR3 reads CASSVTSGGPYEQFF. The CDR3, as DNA: TGTGCCAGCAGCGTGACTAGCGGAGGGCCTTATGAGCAGTTCTTC.

This clonotype has ten or more counts. This chain links TRBV9 with TRBJ2-1, with TRBD2 identical over 11 bases. The CDR3 length is 19 residues. Germline V CDR1 and CDR2: SGDLS, YYNGEE. V trimming: 6 bases; J trimming: 1 base; junction bases outside the gene matches: 15. The CDR3 nucleotides are TGTGCCAGCAACAGTTTAGGGGACTTAGCGGGGGGGTCCTACAATGAGCAGTTCTTC. Amino acid sequence: CASNSLGDLAGGSYNEQFF.

This clonotype has a handful of counts. V gene TRBV7-9 combines with J gene TRBJ2-7; the D is unclear. The CDR3 sequence is 13 residues long. The germline CDR1 and CDR2 sequences are SEHNR and FQNEAQ (reference sequence). Trimming stripped 1 base from V and 9 bases from J, with 13 bases between. The CDR3 loop is CASSLGADLGQYF. CDR3 DNA sequence: TGTGCCAGCAGCTTAGGGGCGGACCTAGGGCAGTACTTC.

This clonotype showed up many times. The rearrangement joins TRBV10-2 to TRBJ2-7; 11 bases are a match to TRBD1. This CDR3 contains 15 residues. With 6 bases clipped from V and 3 bases from J, the junction kept 7 bases outside the gene matches. The germline gives CDR1 WSHSY, CDR2 SAAADI. CDR3 coding DNA: TGCGCCAGCAGCACTACCGGGACAGGGGGCTACGAGCAGTACTTC. Protein sequence: CASSTTGTGGYEQYF.

There are many counts of this clonotype. The chain uses TRBV6-5 and TRBJ1-1; the D gene is possibly TRBD1 (6 bases). Germline CDR1 and CDR2: MNHEY and SVGAGI. Trimming removed 2 bases from V and 4 bases from J, with 14 bases in between. The CDR3 is 15 residues long. The CDR3 region is CASSYTGLLSTEAFF. CDR3 nucleotides: TGTGCCAGCAGTTACACAGGGCTTCTTAGCACTGAAGCTTTCTTT.

This clonotype was found many times. This chain links TRBV29-1 with TRBJ2-7; D is perhaps TRBD1 (5 bases). Trimming cost V 2 bases and J 2 bases, with 13 bases left between them. Looked up from germline, CDR1 is SQVTM and CDR2 is ANQGSEA. CDR3 length: 14 residues. CDR3 DNA sequence: TGCAGCGTTGAACGTGTGGGGCAGACCTACGAGCAGTACTTC. This encodes CSVERVGQTYEQYF.

There are a few counts of this clonotype. The genes are TRBV28 and TRBJ1-4, with 7 bases fitting TRBD1. CDR1 MDHEN and CDR2 SYDVKM come from the germline V gene. V lost 8 bases, J lost 8 bases, and 8 bases stayed unmatched. This CDR3 comprises 13 residues. CDR3 nucleotides: TGTGCCAGCGAGACAGGGATGAGGGAAAAACTGTTTTTT. Protein product: CASETGMREKLFF.

The table lists this clonotype with many counts. The rearrangement uses TRBV4-2 and TRBJ2-3; D possibly corresponds to TRBD1 (6 bases). CDR1 and CDR2 from the germline V gene are LGHNA and YNFKEQ. The CDR3 loop spans 18 amino acids. V gave up 1 base and J gave up 6 bases, with 23 bases separating them. The CDR3 loop reads CASSQAKTAVGAGDTQYF. In DNA, the CDR3 is TGTGCCAGCAGCCAAGCTAAGACCGCGGTGGGGGCCGGGGATACGCAGTATTTT.

The chain joins TRBV2 to TRBJ1-6, with 7 bases lining up with TRBD1. This CDR3 is built from 16 residues. Per the germline V gene, CDR1 is SNHLY and CDR2 is FYNNEI. V was pared by 5 bases and J by 7 bases, with 11 bases of the junction left unmatched. CDR3: CASSPDRARPNSPLHF. In DNA form, the CDR3 reads TGTGCCAGCAGTCCCGACAGGGCGCGCCCGAATTCACCCCTCCACTTT.

This clonotype has at least ten counts. This chain uses TRBV28 with TRBJ2-3, with 8 bases aligning to TRBD1. V shed 6 bases, J shed 4 bases, and the junction held 9 bases outside the gene matches. Germline V gives CDR1 MDHEN, CDR2 SYDVKM. This CDR3 comprises 15 residues. The CDR3 region is CASRAGTGLPDTQYF. CDR3 coding DNA: TGTGCCAGCAGAGCCGGGACAGGTCTCCCAGATACGCAGTATTTT.

This clonotype was seen many times. The chain has TRBV7-9 and TRBJ1-1; 9 bases are a match to TRBD1. The CDR3 spans 13 residues. J gave up 5 bases and V 8 bases, and 6 bases lay outside the gene matches. CDR1 and CDR2 (germline): SEHNR, FQNEAQ (reference sequence). CDR3 DNA sequence: TGTGCCAGCCTCCGGGACAGGGAGACTGAAGCTTTCTTT. It translates to CASLRDRETEAFF.

This clonotype was picked up a small number of times. The chain uses TRBV3-1 and TRBJ2-1; D unclear. CDR1 is LGHDT, CDR2 YNNKEL, per germline (reference sequence). V was pared by 4 bases and J by 8 bases, with 15 bases between. CDR3 length: 14 residues. CDR3 sequence: CASSPTSRRYEQFF. The CDR3 coding sequence is TGTGCCAGCAGCCCTACGTCTAGGCGCTATGAGCAGTTCTTC.

This rearrangement joins TRBV11-1 to TRBJ1-6; 7 bases align to TRBD1. Germline-derived CDR1 and CDR2 are SGHAT and FQDESV (reference sequence). The CDR3 runs 17 residues. With V trimmed by 4 bases and J by 7 bases, 13 bases remained unmatched. Written as DNA, the CDR3 is TGTGCCAGCAGCTCGCGACAGACAGGGATGTGGAATTCACCCCTCCACTTT. Translated: CASSSRQTGMWNSPLHF.

Many counts were recorded for this clonotype. The rearrangement joins TRBV6-2 or TRBV6-3 to TRBJ2-1; possibly TRBD1 for D (5 bases). Trimming cost V 2 bases and J 6 bases, with 14 bases left between them. CDR3 size: 15 residues. CDR1 is MNHEY and CDR2 is SVGEGT in the germline V gene. CDR3 in DNA: TGTGCCAGCAGTTACCGGACACAAAGTGGCAATGAGCAGTTCTTC. Protein sequence: CASSYRTQSGNEQFF.

The V gene is TRBV7-9, the J gene TRBJ1-1, with a possible D match to TRBD1 (5 bases). Trimming removed 5 bases at V and 5 bases at J, with 12 bases between. The germline CDR1 and CDR2 sequences are SEHNR and FQNEAQ (reference sequence). The CDR3 has 13 residues. The CDR3 protein is CASSPTGKTEAFF. The CDR3, as DNA: TGTGCCAGCAGCCCTACAGGAAAGACTGAAGCTTTCTTT.

The chain has TRBV28 and TRBJ1-2; TRBD1 agrees at 7 bases. V was clipped by 2 bases and J by 2 bases; unmatched bases: 8. The CDR3 consists of 16 residues. Germline values: CDR1 MDHEN, CDR2 SYDVKM. CDR3 residues: CASSLLTDRKNYGYTF. CDR3 in DNA: TGTGCCAGCAGTTTACTCACGGACAGGAAGAACTATGGCTACACCTTC.

The sample holds many counts of this clonotype. The chain employs TRBV28 and TRBJ2-3; maybe TRBD2 (5 bases). This CDR3 has 13 residues. The germline CDR1 and CDR2 sequences are MDHEN and SYDVKM. Trimming removed 6 bases from V and 3 bases from J, with 10 bases in between. The CDR3 coding sequence is TGTGCCAGCAGGCTGGGCGGGACAGATACGCAGTATTTT. It encodes CASRLGGTDTQYF. Full variable domain (outside the CDR3, taken from reference TRBV28 and TRBJ2-3): DVKVTQSSRYLVKRTGEKVFLECVQDMDHENMFWYRQDPGLGLRLIYFSYDVKMKEKGDIPEGYSVSREKKERFSLILESASTNQTSMYLCASRLGGTDTQYFGPGTRLTVL.

The chain carries TRBV28 and TRBJ1-1; D is undetermined. This CDR3 region has 12 residues. Trimming shortened V by 4 bases and J by 7 bases, and 10 bases separated the two germline ends. From germline, CDR1 is MDHEN and CDR2 SYDVKM. CDR3 sequence (DNA): TGTGCCAGCAGTTCGGTCGTTCTTGAAGCTTTCTTT. This sequence encodes CASSSVVLEAFF.

This clonotype was observed many times. The chain is built from TRBV3-1 and TRBJ2-4; D unresolved. V was pared by 1 base and J by 9 bases, with 7 bases between. The CDR3 contains 12 residues. Germline assignment: CDR1 LGHDT and CDR2 YNNKEL (reference sequence). The chain's CDR3 is CASSQGVSIQYF. CDR3 nucleotide sequence: TGTGCCAGCAGCCAAGGTGTGAGCATTCAGTACTTC.